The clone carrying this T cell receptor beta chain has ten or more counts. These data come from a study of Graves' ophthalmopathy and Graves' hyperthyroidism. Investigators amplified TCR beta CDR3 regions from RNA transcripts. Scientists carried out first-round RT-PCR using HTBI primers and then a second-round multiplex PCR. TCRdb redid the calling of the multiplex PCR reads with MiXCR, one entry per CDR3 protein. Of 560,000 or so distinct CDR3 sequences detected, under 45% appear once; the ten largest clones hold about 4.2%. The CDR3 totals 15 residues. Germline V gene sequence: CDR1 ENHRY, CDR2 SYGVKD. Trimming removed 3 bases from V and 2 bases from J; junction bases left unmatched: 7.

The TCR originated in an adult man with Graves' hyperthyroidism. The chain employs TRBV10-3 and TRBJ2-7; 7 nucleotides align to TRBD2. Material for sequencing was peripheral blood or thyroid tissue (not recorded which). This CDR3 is CAISDLGLVAYEQYF. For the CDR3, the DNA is TGTGCCATCAGTGACCTAGGACTAGTGGCCTACGAGCAGTACTTC.